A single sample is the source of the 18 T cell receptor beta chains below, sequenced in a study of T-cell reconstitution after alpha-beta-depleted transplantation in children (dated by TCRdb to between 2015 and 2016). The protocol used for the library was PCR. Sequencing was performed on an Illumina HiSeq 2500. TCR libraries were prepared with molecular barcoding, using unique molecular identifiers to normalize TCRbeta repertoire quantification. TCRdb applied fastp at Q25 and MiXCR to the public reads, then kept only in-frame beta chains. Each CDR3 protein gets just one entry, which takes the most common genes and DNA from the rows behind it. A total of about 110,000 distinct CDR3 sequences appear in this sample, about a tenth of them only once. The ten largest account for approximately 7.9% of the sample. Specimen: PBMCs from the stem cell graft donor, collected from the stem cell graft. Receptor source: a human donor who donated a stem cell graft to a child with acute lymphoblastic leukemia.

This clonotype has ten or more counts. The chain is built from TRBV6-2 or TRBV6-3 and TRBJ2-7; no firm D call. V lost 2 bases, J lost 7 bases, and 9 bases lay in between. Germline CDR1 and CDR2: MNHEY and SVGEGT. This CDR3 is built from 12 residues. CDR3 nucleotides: TGTGCCAGCAGTTACCCCGTCAGTGAGCAGTACTTC. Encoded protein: CASSYPVSEQYF.

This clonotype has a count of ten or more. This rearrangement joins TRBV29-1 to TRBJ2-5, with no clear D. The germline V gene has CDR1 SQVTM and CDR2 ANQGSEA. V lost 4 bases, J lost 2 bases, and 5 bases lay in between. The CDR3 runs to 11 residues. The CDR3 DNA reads TGCAGCGTTGCCAGTCAAGAGACCCAGTACTTC. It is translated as CSVASQETQYF.

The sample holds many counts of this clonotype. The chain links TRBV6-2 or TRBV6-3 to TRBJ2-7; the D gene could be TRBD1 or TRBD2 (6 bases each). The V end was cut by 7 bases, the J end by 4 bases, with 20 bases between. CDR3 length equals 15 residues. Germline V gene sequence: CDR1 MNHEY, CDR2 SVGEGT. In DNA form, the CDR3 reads TGTGCCAGCACCCTAGGGGGGACTCGACGATACGAGCAGTACTTC. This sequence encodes CASTLGGTRRYEQYF.

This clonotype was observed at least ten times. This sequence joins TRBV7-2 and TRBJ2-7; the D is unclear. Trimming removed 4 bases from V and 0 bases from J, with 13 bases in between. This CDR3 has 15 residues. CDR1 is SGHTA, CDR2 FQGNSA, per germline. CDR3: CASSYGVVSSYEQYF. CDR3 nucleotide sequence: TGTGCCAGCAGCTATGGAGTAGTAAGCTCCTACGAGCAGTACTTC.

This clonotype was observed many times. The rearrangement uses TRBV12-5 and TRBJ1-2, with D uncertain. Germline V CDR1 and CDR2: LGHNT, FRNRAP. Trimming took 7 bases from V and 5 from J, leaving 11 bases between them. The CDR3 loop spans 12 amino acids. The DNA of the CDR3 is TGTGCTAGTGCTAACGACATATATGGCTACACCTTC. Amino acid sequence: CASANDIYGYTF.

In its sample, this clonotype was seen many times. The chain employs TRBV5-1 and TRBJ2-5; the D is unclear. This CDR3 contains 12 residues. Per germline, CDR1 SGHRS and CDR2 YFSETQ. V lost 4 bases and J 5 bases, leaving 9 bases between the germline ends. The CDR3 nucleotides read TGCGCCAGCAGCCCAACCTTTGAGACCCAGTACTTC. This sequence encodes CASSPTFETQYF.

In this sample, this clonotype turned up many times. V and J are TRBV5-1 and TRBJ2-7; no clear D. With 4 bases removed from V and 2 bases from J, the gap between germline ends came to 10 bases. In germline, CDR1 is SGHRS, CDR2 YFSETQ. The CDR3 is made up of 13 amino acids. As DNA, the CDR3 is TGCGCCAGCAGCCGACCCCCCACCTACGAGCAGTACTTC. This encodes CASSRPPTYEQYF.

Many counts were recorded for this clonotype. The CDR3: CASSPDSHTGELFF. The CDR3 coding sequence is TGTGCCAGCTCACCGGACAGTCACACCGGGGAGCTGTTTTTT. The chain is built from TRBV18 and TRBJ2-2; possible D gene TRBD1, 6 bases. Trimming pared 3 bases from V and 3 bases from J, leaving 8 bases between. CDR1 is KGHSH, CDR2 LQKENI, per germline. This CDR3 has 14 amino acids.

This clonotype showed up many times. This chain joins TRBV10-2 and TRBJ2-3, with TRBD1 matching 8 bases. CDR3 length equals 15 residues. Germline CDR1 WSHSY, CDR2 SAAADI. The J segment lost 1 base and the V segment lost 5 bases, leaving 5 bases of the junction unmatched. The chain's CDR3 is CASSLPGQGTDTQYF. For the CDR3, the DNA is TGCGCCAGCAGTCTTCCGGGACAGGGCACAGATACGCAGTATTTT.

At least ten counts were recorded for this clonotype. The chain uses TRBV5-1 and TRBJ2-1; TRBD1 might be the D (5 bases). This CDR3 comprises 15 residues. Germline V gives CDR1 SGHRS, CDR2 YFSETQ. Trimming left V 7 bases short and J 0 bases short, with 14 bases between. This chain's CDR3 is CASPSRGSSYNEQFF. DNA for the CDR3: TGCGCCAGCCCCTCTAGGGGATCCTCCTACAATGAGCAGTTCTTC.

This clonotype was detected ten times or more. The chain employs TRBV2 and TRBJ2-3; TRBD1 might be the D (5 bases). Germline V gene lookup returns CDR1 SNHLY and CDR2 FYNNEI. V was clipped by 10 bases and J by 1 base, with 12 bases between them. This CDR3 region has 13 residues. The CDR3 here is CATKGSRTDTQYF. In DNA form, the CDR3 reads TGTGCCACCAAGGGGTCACGCACAGATACGCAGTATTTT.

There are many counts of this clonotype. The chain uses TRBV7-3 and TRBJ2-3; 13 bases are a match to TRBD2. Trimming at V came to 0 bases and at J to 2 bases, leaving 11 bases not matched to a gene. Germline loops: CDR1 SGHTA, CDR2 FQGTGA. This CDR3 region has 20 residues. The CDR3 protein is CASSLTPTSGRSGDTDTQYF. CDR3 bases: TGTGCCAGCAGCTTAACTCCGACTAGCGGGAGGAGTGGAGACACAGATACGCAGTATTTT.

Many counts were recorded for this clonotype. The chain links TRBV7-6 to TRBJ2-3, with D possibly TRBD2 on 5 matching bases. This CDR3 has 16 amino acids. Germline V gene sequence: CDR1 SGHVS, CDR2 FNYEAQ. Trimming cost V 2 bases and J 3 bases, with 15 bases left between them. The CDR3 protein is CASSLYRDMATDTQYF. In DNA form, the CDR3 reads TGTGCCAGCAGCTTATACCGGGATATGGCGACAGATACGCAGTATTTT.

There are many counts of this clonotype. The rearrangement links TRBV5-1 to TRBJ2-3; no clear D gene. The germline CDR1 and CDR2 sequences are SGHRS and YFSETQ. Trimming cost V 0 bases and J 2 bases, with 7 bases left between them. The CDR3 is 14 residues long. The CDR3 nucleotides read TGCGCCAGCAGCTTGGGCACCTACACAGATACGCAGTATTTT. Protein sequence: CASSLGTYTDTQYF.

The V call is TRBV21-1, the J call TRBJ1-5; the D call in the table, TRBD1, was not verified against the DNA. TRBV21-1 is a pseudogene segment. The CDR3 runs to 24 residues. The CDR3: CASSKNLQGGGHRKGGIGNQPQHF. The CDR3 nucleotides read TGTGCCAGCAGCAAAAACCTCCAGGGAGGTGGTCACAGAAAGGGGGGTATTGGCAATCAGCCCCAGCATTTT.

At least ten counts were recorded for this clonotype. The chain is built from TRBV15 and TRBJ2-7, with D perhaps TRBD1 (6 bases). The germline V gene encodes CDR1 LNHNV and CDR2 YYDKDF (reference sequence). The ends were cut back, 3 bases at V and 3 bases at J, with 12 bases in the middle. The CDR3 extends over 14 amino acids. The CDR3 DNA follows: TGTGCCACCAGCAGTCATAGGACAGTCTACGAGCAGTACTTC. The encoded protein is CATSSHRTVYEQYF.

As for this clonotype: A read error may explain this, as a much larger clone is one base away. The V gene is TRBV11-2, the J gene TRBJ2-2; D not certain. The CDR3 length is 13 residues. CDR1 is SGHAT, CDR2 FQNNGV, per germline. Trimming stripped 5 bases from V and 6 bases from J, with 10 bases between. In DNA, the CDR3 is TGTGCCAGCAGCAATCCTGGGGCCGGGGAGCTGTTTTTT. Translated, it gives CASSNPGAGELFF.

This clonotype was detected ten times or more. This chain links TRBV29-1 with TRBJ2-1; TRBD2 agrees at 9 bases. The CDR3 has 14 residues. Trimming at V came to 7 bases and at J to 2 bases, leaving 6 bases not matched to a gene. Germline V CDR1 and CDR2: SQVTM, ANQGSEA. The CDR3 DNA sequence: TGCAGCGGCGGGCGGGAGGGCCCCTACAATGAGCAGTTCTTC. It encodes CSGGREGPYNEQFF.